These T cell receptor beta chains were read from a single sample in a study of control samples from healthy donors and cancer patients. The method was immunoSEQ multiplex PCR; TCRdb's version includes in-frame clones alone and lacks a portion of them. Of 50,000 to 70,000 clones in the sample, roughly 87% were seen once. Sequenced input: blood. The origin of the receptors is a man aged 45-65 years in good health. Each CDR3 is given with its conserved first and last residue. A D gene is named only where the DNA matches it firmly. A row's size may be missing; if present it is once, few, many or a size class.

abundance: NA
j_gene: TRBJ2-2
v_gene: TRBV24-1
d_gene: NA
CDR3aa: CATSDLHTGELFF
CDR3nt: TGTGCCACCAGTGATTTGCACACCGGGGAGCTGTTTTTT

abundance: NA
j_gene: TRBJ2-7
v_gene: TRBV27
d_gene: NA
CDR3aa: CASSSEQYF
CDR3nt: TGTGCCAGCAGTAGCGAGCAGTACTTC

abundance: NA
j_gene: TRBJ2-7
v_gene: TRBV6-6
d_gene: NA
CDR3aa: CASSRMDFILSYEQYF
CDR3nt: TGTGCCAGCAGTCGAATGGACTTCATACTCTCCTACGAGCAGTACTTC

abundance: NA
j_gene: TRBJ2-1
v_gene: TRBV4-3
d_gene: TRBD2
CDR3aa: CASSQDIGTGTSFNEQFF
CDR3nt: TGCGCCAGCAGCCAAGATATAGGGACCGGGACTAGCTTCAATGAGCAGTTCTTC

abundance: NA
j_gene: TRBJ1-2
v_gene: TRBV7-9
d_gene: TRBD1
CDR3aa: CASSPNGQVKVYTF
CDR3nt: TGTGCCAGCAGCCCAAACGGACAGGTTAAGGTCTACACCTTC

abundance: NA
j_gene: TRBJ2-7
v_gene: TRBV28
d_gene: TRBD2
CDR3aa: CASRGGTSPTEQYF
CDR3nt: TGTGCCAGCCGCGGCGGGACTAGCCCCACCGAGCAGTACTTC

abundance: NA
j_gene: TRBJ1-2
v_gene: TRBV3-1/TRBV3-2
d_gene: NA
CDR3aa: CASSQVRVDGYTF
CDR3nt: TGTGCCAGCAGCCAAGTAAGGGTGGACGGCTACACCTTC

abundance: NA
j_gene: TRBJ2-5
v_gene: TRBV11-2
d_gene: TRBD2
CDR3aa: CASSPGLEETQYF
CDR3nt: TGTGCCAGCAGCCCAGGACTAGAAGAGACCCAGTACTTC

abundance: NA
j_gene: TRBJ2-2
v_gene: TRBV9
d_gene: NA
CDR3aa: CASSGVAGELFF
CDR3nt: TGTGCCAGCAGCGGGGTCGCAGGGGAGCTGTTTTTT

abundance: NA
j_gene: TRBJ2-1
v_gene: TRBV5-4
d_gene: NA
CDR3aa: CASSLKWDEQFF
CDR3nt: TGTGCCAGCAGCTTGAAGTGGGATGAGCAGTTCTTC

abundance: NA
j_gene: TRBJ1-1
v_gene: TRBV4-1
d_gene: TRBD1
CDR3aa: CASSQAGGGTEAFF
CDR3nt: TGCGCCAGCAGCCAAGCAGGGGGAGGAACTGAAGCTTTCTTT

abundance: NA
j_gene: TRBJ2-7
v_gene: TRBV21-1
d_gene: NA
CDR3aa: CASSCAPFGSDSYEQYF
CDR3nt: TGTGCCAGCAGCTGCGCACCTTTCGGGTCAGACTCCTACGAGCAGTACTTC

abundance: few
j_gene: TRBJ1-2
v_gene: TRBV11-2
d_gene: NA
CDR3aa: CASSLTAYGYTF
CDR3nt: TGTGCCAGCAGTTTAACGGCCTATGGCTACACCTTC

abundance: NA
j_gene: TRBJ1-1
v_gene: TRBV28
d_gene: NA
CDR3aa: CASTFEQGNTEAFF
CDR3nt: TGTGCCAGCACCTTCGAACAGGGGAACACTGAAGCTTTCTTT

abundance: NA
j_gene: TRBJ2-3
v_gene: TRBV6-6
d_gene: TRBD2
CDR3aa: CASSGWTSGRDTQYF
CDR3nt: TGTGCCAGCAGTGGCTGGACTAGCGGGAGGGATACGCAGTATTTT

abundance: NA
j_gene: TRBJ2-1
v_gene: TRBV4-2
d_gene: TRBD2
CDR3aa: CASSLGTSGTLNEQFF
CDR3nt: TGTGCCAGCAGCCTTGGGACTAGCGGGACTCTGAATGAGCAGTTCTTC

abundance: few
j_gene: TRBJ1-3
v_gene: TRBV5-5
d_gene: NA
CDR3aa: CASSLEGNTIYF
CDR3nt: TGTGCCAGCAGCTTGGAAGGAAACACCATATATTTT

abundance: NA
j_gene: TRBJ1-5
v_gene: TRBV5-8
d_gene: NA
CDR3aa: CASKGIPNQPQHF
CDR3nt: TGTGCCAGCAAAGGGATTCCAAATCAGCCCCAGCATTTT

abundance: NA
j_gene: TRBJ2-1
v_gene: TRBV5-8
d_gene: TRBD2
CDR3aa: CASSLAFTSGSYSYNEQFF
CDR3nt: TGTGCCAGCAGCTTGGCCTTCACTAGCGGGAGTTACTCCTACAATGAGCAGTTCTTC

abundance: NA
j_gene: TRBJ2-7
v_gene: TRBV6-6
d_gene: NA
CDR3aa: CASSLDFYEQYF
CDR3nt: TGTGCCAGCAGTCTCGACTTCTACGAGCAGTACTTC

abundance: NA
j_gene: TRBJ2-7
v_gene: TRBV19
d_gene: NA
CDR3aa: CASSGDREASGYSYEQYF
CDR3nt: TGTGCCAGTAGCGGTGACAGGGAGGCTAGCGGGTACTCCTACGAGCAGTACTTC

abundance: NA
j_gene: TRBJ1-4
v_gene: TRBV5-1
d_gene: NA
CDR3aa: CASSLATGGLNEKLFF
CDR3nt: TGCGCCAGCAGCTTGGCCACGGGGGGCCTTAATGAAAAACTGTTTTTT

abundance: NA
j_gene: TRBJ1-1
v_gene: TRBV7-8
d_gene: NA
CDR3aa: CASNKGGKNTEAFF
CDR3nt: TGTGCCAGCAACAAGGGGGGTAAGAACACTGAAGCTTTCTTT

abundance: NA
j_gene: TRBJ2-2
v_gene: TRBV24-1
d_gene: NA
CDR3aa: CATSDLDGEYTGELFF
CDR3nt: TGTGCCACCAGTGATTTGGACGGGGAGTACACCGGGGAGCTGTTTTTT

abundance: NA
j_gene: TRBJ2-1
v_gene: TRBV7-7
d_gene: NA
CDR3aa: CASSARLKSTEQFF
CDR3nt: TGTGCTAGCAGCGCGAGACTAAAGTCTACTGAGCAGTTCTTC

abundance: NA
j_gene: TRBJ2-3
v_gene: TRBV6-5
d_gene: NA
CDR3aa: CASSYSGQHTDTQYF
CDR3nt: TGTGCCAGCAGTTACTCAGGGCAGCACACAGATACGCAGTATTTT

abundance: NA
j_gene: TRBJ2-1
v_gene: TRBV11-2
d_gene: TRBD2
CDR3aa: CASSGGEGEQFF
CDR3nt: TGTGCCAGCAGCGGGGGGGAGGGGGAGCAGTTCTTC

abundance: few
j_gene: TRBJ1-1
v_gene: TRBV2
d_gene: NA
CDR3aa: CASSLYRLQGTEAFF
CDR3nt: TGTGCCAGCAGTTTGTACAGATTACAGGGCACTGAAGCTTTCTTT

abundance: NA
j_gene: TRBJ1-1
v_gene: TRBV12-3/TRBV12-4
d_gene: NA
CDR3aa: CASSWTTNTEAFF
CDR3nt: TGTGCCAGCAGCTGGACAACGAACACTGAAGCTTTCTTT

abundance: NA
j_gene: TRBJ2-1
v_gene: TRBV5-1
d_gene: NA
CDR3aa: CASSLIRGSNEQFF
CDR3nt: TGCGCCAGCAGCTTAATCAGGGGTAGCAATGAGCAGTTCTTC

abundance: NA
j_gene: TRBJ2-1
v_gene: TRBV5-4
d_gene: TRBD2
CDR3aa: CASSSGGGVSSYNEQFF
CDR3nt: TGTGCCAGCAGCTCCGGCGGGGGAGTTAGTTCCTACAATGAGCAGTTCTTC

abundance: NA
j_gene: TRBJ1-2
v_gene: TRBV3-1/TRBV3-2
d_gene: NA
CDR3aa: CASSQERDWGPYGYTF
CDR3nt: TGTGCCAGCAGCCAAGAACGGGACTGGGGACCGTATGGCTACACCTTC

abundance: NA
j_gene: TRBJ1-3
v_gene: TRBV18
d_gene: TRBD1
CDR3aa: CASSPTGDAIYF
CDR3nt: TGTGCCAGCTCACCAACAGGGGACGCCATATATTTT

abundance: NA
j_gene: TRBJ1-5
v_gene: TRBV19
d_gene: NA
CDR3aa: CASSRERAGSNQPQHF
CDR3nt: TGTGCCAGTAGCAGGGAGAGGGCTGGGAGCAATCAGCCCCAGCATTTT

abundance: once
j_gene: TRBJ2-7
v_gene: TRBV7-9
d_gene: NA
CDR3aa: CASSEDFSYEQYF
CDR3nt: TGTGCCAGCAGCGAGGACTTCTCCTACGAGCAGTACTTC

abundance: NA
j_gene: TRBJ1-1
v_gene: TRBV6-1
d_gene: NA
CDR3aa: CASSDPYRDKTEAFF
CDR3nt: TGTGCCAGCAGTGACCCCTACCGGGACAAGACTGAAGCTTTCTTT

abundance: once
j_gene: TRBJ1-2
v_gene: TRBV2
d_gene: NA
CDR3aa: CASRGTTYGYTF
CDR3nt: TGTGCCAGCAGAGGGACAACCTATGGCTACACCTTC

abundance: NA
j_gene: TRBJ2-1
v_gene: TRBV7-3
d_gene: NA
CDR3aa: CASSPSYGQYNEQFF
CDR3nt: TGTGCCAGCAGCCCCTCCTACGGACAGTACAATGAGCAGTTCTTC

abundance: NA
j_gene: TRBJ2-3
v_gene: TRBV7-2
d_gene: TRBD2
CDR3aa: CASSPFNDGRPFTDTQYF
CDR3nt: TGTGCCAGCAGTCCGTTCAACGACGGGAGGCCATTCACAGATACGCAGTATTTT

abundance: NA
j_gene: TRBJ1-1
v_gene: TRBV12-3/TRBV12-4
d_gene: TRBD1
CDR3aa: CASSLGQVQEAFF
CDR3nt: TGTGCCAGCAGCCTGGGACAGGTCCAAGAAGCTTTCTTT